These 21 T cell receptor beta chains came from one sample sequenced in a study of T cells in Graves' hyperthyroidism and ophthalmopathy. RNA transcripts gave rise to amplified TCR beta CDR3 regions. TCR CDR3 regions were first amplified by RT-PCR with HTBI primers. TCRdb used MiXCR to reprocess the multiplex PCR reads, holding one entry per CDR3 protein. The sample lists some 350,000 distinct CDR3 sequences, roughly 14% occurring once. The source material was blood. These receptor sequences come from a woman between 18 and 29 years old with Graves' hyperthyroidism that later progressed to Graves' ophthalmopathy.

Regarding this clonotype: A read error may account for a junction end that differs from germline. The gene calls are TRBV28 and TRBJ2-3, with D perhaps TRBD1 or TRBD2 (7 bases each). CDR3 length equals 15 residues. Germline V lookup: CDR1 MDHEN, CDR2 SYDVKM. CDR3 protein: CASSPLWGGTDAQYF. The CDR3 nucleotides read TGTGCCAGCAGTCCTCTTTGGGGGGGGACAGATGCGCAGTATTTT.

At least ten counts were recorded for this clonotype. This rearrangement joins TRBV24-1 to TRBJ2-1; 12 bases align to TRBD2. This CDR3 has 14 amino acids. The trim removed 7 bases at V and 8 bases at J, leaving 5 bases unmatched. Germline V gives CDR1 KGHDR, CDR2 SFDVKD. Here the CDR3 DNA reads TGTGCCACCAGGACTAGCGGGAGTCCAGATGAGCAGTTCTTC. This gives the protein CATRTSGSPDEQFF.

At least ten counts were recorded for this clonotype. This chain joins TRBV20-1 and TRBJ2-7; 7 nucleotides match TRBD2. The trim removed 6 bases at V and 5 bases at J, leaving 4 bases unmatched. Germline V gene lookup returns CDR1 DFQATT and CDR2 SNEGSKA (reference sequence). This CDR3 spans 11 amino acids. Written as DNA, the CDR3 is TGCAGTGCCGCCGCGGGAGACGAGCAGTACTTC. This translates into CSAAAGDEQYF.

V usage is TRBV19 and J usage is TRBJ1-5; the D gene is possibly TRBD1 (5 bases). The CDR3 is made up of 14 amino acids. The germline CDR1 and CDR2 sequences are LNHDA and SQIVND (reference sequence). The V end lost 11 bases, the J end lost 2 bases, and 16 bases lay between the germline ends. CDR3 sequence reads: CASGTSGGNQPQHF. The DNA for the CDR3 is TGTGCCTCAGGGACCTCGGGGGGCAATCAGCCCCAGCATTTT.

This clonotype was picked up a small number of times. Since a much larger clone is just one base distant, this may be a read error. The chain employs TRBV11-2 and TRBJ2-7, with 12 bases that match TRBD2. Germline CDR1 reads SGHAT; CDR2 reads FQNNGV. This CDR3 is built from 14 residues. The CDR3 here is CASSWTSGAYELYF. The CDR3 DNA is TGTGCCAGCAGTTGGACTAGCGGGGCCTACGAGCTGTACTTC.

The chain joins TRBV12-3 or TRBV12-4 to TRBJ2-1, with D uncertain. The CDR3 sequence is 11 residues long. Trimming stripped 6 bases from V and 9 bases from J, with 9 bases between. This CDR3 is CASSLKVEQFF. CDR3 DNA sequence: TGTGCCAGCAGCCTAAAAGTTGAGCAGTTCTTC.

The rearrangement uses TRBV19 and TRBJ1-5; no reliable D call. Trimming shortened V by 3 bases and J by 0 bases, and 9 bases separated the two germline ends. The CDR3 runs to 15 residues. Germline CDR1 is LNHDA and CDR2 is SQIVND (reference sequence). The CDR3 DNA reads TGTGCCAGTAGTATCCCAGCCTATAGCAATCAGCCCCAGCATTTT. It translates to CASSIPAYSNQPQHF.

This clonotype was recorded only once. This sequence may be a read error, since a much larger clone differs from it by one base. The chain links TRBV7-9 to TRBJ2-1; D might be TRBD1 or TRBD2, each matching 5 bases. The J call may be incorrect, as the DNA end agrees better with TRBJ2-7. CDR1 is SEHNR, CDR2 FQNEAQ, per germline (reference sequence). The length of the CDR3 is 15 residues. The CDR3 DNA reads TGTGCCAGCAGCTTAGGGTCAGGGAGATACAATGAGCAGTACTTC. Protein: CASSLGSGRYNEQYF.

As for this clonotype: This may be a read error: a much more frequent sequence differs by one nucleotide. V and J are TRBV18 and TRBJ1-4, with D tentatively TRBD1 (6 bases). The germline gives CDR1 KGHSH, CDR2 LQKENI. V was trimmed by 3 bases and J by 7 bases, leaving 12 bases between them. This CDR3 contains 14 residues. DNA of the CDR3: TGTGCCAGCTCACCTTCCCGAGGGGGTGAAAAACTGTTTTTT. This encodes CASSPSRGGEKLFF.

This clonotype was seen many times. At one end, the junction sequence differs from germline, possibly due to a read error. This chain links TRBV2 with TRBJ2-7; TRBD2 matches at 11 bases. This CDR3 has 18 amino acids. Germline values: CDR1 SNHLY, CDR2 FYNNEI. The CDR3 region is CAGSEATTSGTSSYEQYF. CDR3 bases: TGTGCCGGCAGTGAAGCGACGACTAGCGGGACGTCTTCCTACGAGCAGTACTTC.

The chain couples TRBV10-3 to TRBJ2-1, with 13 bases that match TRBD2. The CDR3 spans 16 residues. The V gene's germline CDR1 is ENHRY and CDR2 SYGVKD. After removal of 6 bases from V and 4 bases from J, the junction contained 6 bases not matched to a gene. In DNA form, the CDR3 reads TGTGCCATCAGACCTACTAGCGGGAGGGCATACAATGAGCAGTTCTTC. Protein: CAIRPTSGRAYNEQFF.

With respect to this clonotype: A read error may explain this, as a much larger clone is one base away. The rearrangement joins TRBV11-2 to TRBJ2-1, with 10 nucleotides matching TRBD1. The CDR3 loop spans 16 amino acids. Looked up from germline, CDR1 is SGHAT and CDR2 is FQNNGV. The CDR3 bases are TGTGCCAGCAGCTCGCCCATGGGACAGGGGTACAATGGGCAGTTCTTC. It yields the protein CASSSPMGQGYNGQFF.

In its sample, this clonotype was seen many times. CDR3: CASSRGQGNQPQHF. CDR3 sequence (DNA): TGTGCCAGCAGCCGCGGACAGGGCAATCAGCCCCAGCATTTT. The rearrangement uses TRBV12-3 or TRBV12-4 and TRBJ1-5, with 7 bases matching TRBD1. V lost 6 bases and J lost 2; bases outside the gene matches: 4. CDR3 length equals 14 residues.

V is TRBV4-1 and J is TRBJ2-2, with a weak D call TRBD2 (5 bases). Germline V gene lookup returns CDR1 MGHRA and CDR2 YSYEKL. V lost 1 base and J lost 0, with 9 bases in between. The CDR3 is 16 residues long. The CDR3 nucleotides read TGCGCCAGCAGCCAAGGGACTCGGACGAACACCGGGGAGCTGTTTTTT. It encodes CASSQGTRTNTGELFF.

Worth noting for this clonotype: Possible read error: a much larger clone is one base away. The chain couples TRBV20-1 to TRBJ1-5; D possibly corresponds to TRBD1 (5 bases). The CDR3 covers 13 residues. CDR1 is DFQATT and CDR2 is SNEGSKA in the germline V gene (reference sequence). For the CDR3, the DNA is TGCAGTGCTAGCAGGGTTCTAAATCAGCCCCCGCATTTT. Its protein is CSASRVLNQPPHF.

This clonotype has more than one count but fewer than ten. The chain uses TRBV10-1 and TRBJ2-5; D unclear. The CDR3 spans 12 residues. Trimming cost V 3 bases and J 7 bases, with 9 bases left between them. The V gene's germline CDR1 is WNHNN and CDR2 SYGVQD (reference sequence). The CDR3 is CASSDPNWTQYF. As DNA, the CDR3 is TGCGCCAGCAGTGACCCGAACTGGACCCAGTACTTC.

A few counts support this clonotype. The genes are TRBV7-9 and TRBJ2-1; 10 bases agree with TRBD2. The CDR3 runs 19 residues. Germline V CDR1 and CDR2: SEHNR, FQNEAQ (reference sequence). V was clipped by 5 bases and J by 0 bases; unmatched bases: 13. CDR3 in DNA: TGTGCCAGCAGCCCCGGGGGTCCTAGCGGGGGAAGCTCCTACAATGAGCAGTTCTTC. Protein product: CASSPGGPSGGSSYNEQFF. Full variable domain (rest looked up from reference TRBV7-9 and TRBJ2-1): DTGVSQNPRHKITKRGQNVTFRCDPISEHNRLYWYRQTLGQGPEFLTYFQNEAQLEKSRLLSDRFSAERPKGSFSTLEIQRTEQGDSAMYLCASSPGGPSGGSSYNEQFFGPGTRLTVL.

The V call is TRBV29-1, the J call TRBJ2-5; 7 bases fit TRBD2. Trimming removed 6 bases from V and 5 bases from J; junction bases left unmatched: 15. From germline, CDR1 is SQVTM and CDR2 ANQGSEA. CDR3 size: 15 residues. DNA for the CDR3: TGCAGCGTGCCCCCCGGTGGGGCGGGAGTTGAGACCCAGTACTTC. This codes for CSVPPGGAGVETQYF. The variable domain in full, with the rest retrieved from reference TRBV29-1 and TRBJ2-5, is SAVISQKPSRDICQRGTSLTIQCQVDSQVTMMFWYRQQPGQSLTLIATANQGSEATYESGFVIDKFPISRPNLTFSTLTVSNMSPEDSSIYLCSVPPGGAGVETQYFGPGTRLLVL.

Details on this clonotype: This may be a read error: a much more frequent sequence differs by one nucleotide. The chain is built from TRBV20-1 and TRBJ2-7; D is perhaps TRBD2 (7 bases). V lost 6 bases and J 9 bases, leaving 24 bases between the germline ends. CDR3 length: 14 residues. In germline, CDR1 is DFQATT, CDR2 SNEGSKA (reference sequence). CDR3 in DNA: TGCAGTGCCAGGAGTGGAGGGGGGGCGAGAGGGCAGTACTTC. Translated, it gives CSARSGGGARGQYF.

This clonotype was detected many times. The chain combines TRBV30 with TRBJ1-5; D not certain. CDR1 GTSNPN and CDR2 SVGIG come from the germline V gene (reference sequence). The CDR3 consists of 13 residues. V gave up 4 bases and J gave up 0 bases, with 7 bases separating them. The CDR3 coding sequence is TGTGCCTGGAATGCAGATAGCAATCAGCCCCAGCATTTT. Protein product: CAWNADSNQPQHF.

A few counts support this clonotype. V is TRBV6-2 or TRBV6-3 and J is TRBJ2-1, with 16 bases that match TRBD2. The CDR3 has 17 residues. V lost 4 bases and J lost 7; bases outside the gene matches: 7. CDR1 MNHEY and CDR2 SVGEGT come from the germline V gene. CDR3 in DNA: TGTGCCAGCAGTTCTAATTGGGGACTAGCGGGAGGGAATGAGCAGTTCTTC. Translated, it gives CASSSNWGLAGGNEQFF.